Below, 17 T cell receptor beta chains from the same sample are listed, as sequenced in a study of blood T cell repertoires in COVID-19. Profiled with immunoSEQ multiplex PCR; TCRdb holds only in-frame clones, not every one. This sample has a few hundred thousand clones, with about 91% found just once. Source material: PBMCs or T cells enriched from blood (not recorded which). All receptors come from a woman in her forties or fifties with acute COVID-19.

The chain joins TRBV24-1 to TRBJ2-7; a weak D match, TRBD2 (6 bases). The germline V gene encodes CDR1 KGHDR and CDR2 SFDVKD. The CDR3 extends over 12 amino acids. V was pared by 3 bases and J by 6 bases, with 8 bases between. For the CDR3, the DNA is TGTGCCACCAGTGATCAGACTAGCGAGCAGTACTTC. This encodes CATSDQTSEQYF.

CDR3 bases: TGTGCCAGCAGCCAAGGGGGGGAAGCAGATACGCAGTATTTT. Translated: CASSQGGEADTQYF. J is TRBJ2-3 and V is TRBV3-1 (or the pseudogene TRBV3-2), with D maybe TRBD2 (6 bases). The CDR3 length is 14 residues. Germline V gives CDR1 LGHDT, CDR2 YNNKEL (reference sequence). Deletions cut 1 base from V and 4 bases from J, with 9 bases between.

The V call is TRBV10-3, the J call TRBJ2-6; D perhaps matches TRBD1 (6 bases). Germline values: CDR1 ENHRY, CDR2 SYGVKD. V lost 6 bases, J lost 2 bases, and 8 bases lay in between. CDR3 length: 14 residues. The CDR3 region has the DNA TGTGCCATCAGCAAGGGGGCTGGGGCCAACGTCCTGACTTTC. It translates to CAISKGAGANVLTF.

Only one count was recorded for this clone. V gene TRBV29-1 combines with J gene TRBJ2-1; 7 bases align to TRBD1. After removal of 6 bases from V and 5 bases from J, the junction contained 10 bases not matched to a gene. CDR1 is SQVTM, CDR2 ANQGSEA, per germline. This CDR3 contains 14 residues. The CDR3 DNA reads as TGCAGCGTGAAGGCCGGGACAGCTGACAATGAGCAGTTCTTC. Translated, it gives CSVKAGTADNEQFF.

In nucleotides, the CDR3 is TGTGCCAGCGACAGATACTCTGGAAACACCATATATTTT. It specifies CASDRYSGNTIYF. The chain uses TRBV6-5 and TRBJ1-3, with D tentatively TRBD1 (5 bases). The CDR3 sequence is 13 residues long. The ends were cut back, 8 bases at V and 0 bases at J, with 8 bases in the middle. Germline values: CDR1 MNHEY, CDR2 SVGAGI.

This clone was picked up one time. The V and J genes are TRBV7-8 and TRBJ1-6, with D possibly matching TRBD1 (5 bases). Per the germline V gene, CDR1 is SGHVS and CDR2 is FQNEAQ. This CDR3 contains 15 residues. V shed 0 bases and J shed 7 bases, with 10 bases lying between them. CDR3 bases: TGTGCCAGCAGCTTAGCGGCGGGGGTGAATTCACCCCTCCACTTT. Protein product: CASSLAAGVNSPLHF.

This chain links TRBV6-5 with TRBJ2-3; TRBD1 matches 8 bases. The CDR3 covers 14 residues. The V segment lost 7 bases and the J segment 9 bases; nucleotides outside the gene matches: 12. Per the germline V gene, CDR1 is MNHEY and CDR2 is SVGAGI. The DNA of the CDR3 is TGTGCCAGCATTCGAAGAGGGACAGGCGGGACGCAGTATTTT. This codes for CASIRRGTGGTQYF.

The chain uses TRBV28 and TRBJ2-7; 8 bases align to TRBD2. The CDR3 extends over 15 amino acids. J lost 5 bases, V lost 8 bases, and 14 bases had no gene match. The germline gives CDR1 MDHEN, CDR2 SYDVKM. This chain's CDR3 is CASGGGAGVSHEQYF. CDR3 coding DNA: TGTGCCAGCGGGGGGGGAGCGGGAGTCTCTCACGAGCAGTACTTC.

This clone was observed a handful of times. V usage is TRBV4-2 and J usage is TRBJ2-3; D uncertain. CDR1 is LGHNA and CDR2 is YNFKEQ in the germline V gene. Trimming left V 0 bases short and J 1 base short, with 23 bases between. The CDR3 loop spans 20 amino acids. The CDR3 sequence is CASSQEVRSTYERGTDTQYF. Written as DNA, the CDR3 is TGTGCCAGCAGCCAAGAAGTGAGGTCGACTTACGAACGGGGCACAGATACGCAGTATTTT.

This sequence joins TRBV6-5 and TRBJ2-1; D perhaps matches TRBD2 (7 bases). The CDR3 loop spans 14 amino acids. The germline CDR1 and CDR2 sequences are MNHEY and SVGAGI. V gave up 6 bases and J gave up 7 bases, with 16 bases separating them. CDR3 amino acids: CASSRGGVENEQFF. DNA for the CDR3: TGTGCCAGCAGCAGGGGAGGGGTAGAGAATGAGCAGTTCTTC.

The gene calls are TRBV27 and TRBJ2-2; tentative D call: TRBD2 (6 bases). V lost 5 bases and J 4 bases, leaving 17 bases between the germline ends. The germline V gene encodes CDR1 MNHEY and CDR2 SMNVEV (reference sequence). The CDR3 runs to 16 residues. The CDR3 protein is CASSIIWGVSTGELFF. DNA for the CDR3: TGTGCCAGCAGTATAATTTGGGGGGTGAGCACCGGGGAGCTGTTTTTT.

This chain joins TRBV4-1 and TRBJ2-6, with 9 bases lining up with TRBD2. With 0 bases clipped from V and 4 bases from J, the junction kept 19 bases outside the gene matches. CDR1 MGHRA and CDR2 YSYEKL come from the germline V gene. The CDR3 contains 22 residues. CDR3 DNA sequence: TGCGCCAGCAGCCAAGATACCCAACTTTGGGCGGGAGGGGTTGTGGGGGCCAACGTCCTGACTTTC. It codes for CASSQDTQLWAGGVVGANVLTF.

The rearrangement links TRBV21-1 to TRBJ1-5. TRBV21-1 has pseudogene status. This CDR3 has 17 residues. CDR3 protein: CASSKGGGRYSNQPQHF. For the CDR3, the DNA is TGTGCCAGCAGCAAAGGGGGAGGGAGGTATAGCAATCAGCCCCAGCATTTT.

In the case of this clone: Other DNA variants within this sample encode the same CDR3. V gene TRBV5-1 combines with J gene TRBJ1-1; the D gene is possibly TRBD1 (5 bases). Trimming took off 4 bases at V and 1 base at J, with 8 bases between the two ends. The V gene's germline CDR1 is SGHRS and CDR2 YFSETQ. The CDR3 has 13 amino acids. CDR3 amino acids: CASSTTGNTEAFF. The CDR3 nucleotides read TGCGCCAGCAGCACCACAGGGAACACTGAAGCTTTCTTT.

The chain joins TRBV27 to TRBJ2-1; 10 bases line up with TRBD2. The CDR3 spans 17 residues. V lost 5 bases and J lost 6; bases outside the gene matches: 13. CDR1 is MNHEY, CDR2 SMNVEV, per germline (reference sequence). DNA for the CDR3: TGTGCCAGCAGTGGCGGAAGCGGGAGGGCGATGGTCAATGAGCAGTTCTTC. Translated: CASSGGSGRAMVNEQFF.

This clone showed up just once. This chain connects TRBV5-1 to TRBJ2-1, with D perhaps matching TRBD2 (6 bases). Looked up from germline, CDR1 is SGHRS and CDR2 is YFSETQ. This CDR3 is 14 amino acids long. Trimming took off 0 bases at V and 10 bases at J, with 14 bases between the two ends. CDR3 residues: CASSLASGVGEQFF. The CDR3 coding sequence is TGCGCCAGCAGCTTGGCCTCGGGAGTAGGGGAGCAGTTCTTC.

Here the CDR3 DNA reads TGTGCCAGCAGAGGACAGGCCTCCTACGAGCAGTACTTC. Its translation is CASRGQASYEQYF. V usage is TRBV27 and J usage is TRBJ2-7, with TRBD1 identical over 7 bases. Per the germline V gene, CDR1 is MNHEY and CDR2 is SMNVEV (reference sequence). Trimming at V came to 6 bases and at J to 0 bases, leaving 2 bases not matched to a gene. This CDR3 has 13 amino acids.